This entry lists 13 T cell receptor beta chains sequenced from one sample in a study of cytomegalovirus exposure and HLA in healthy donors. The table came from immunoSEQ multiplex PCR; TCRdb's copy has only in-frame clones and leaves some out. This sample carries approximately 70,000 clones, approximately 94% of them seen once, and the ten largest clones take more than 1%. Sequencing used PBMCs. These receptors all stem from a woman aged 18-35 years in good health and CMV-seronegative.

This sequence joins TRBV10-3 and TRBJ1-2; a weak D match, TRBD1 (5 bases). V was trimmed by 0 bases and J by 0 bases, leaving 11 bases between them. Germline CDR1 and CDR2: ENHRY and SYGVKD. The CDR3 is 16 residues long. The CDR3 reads CAISESRGAANYGYTF. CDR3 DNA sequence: TGTGCCATCAGTGAGTCACGCGGGGCAGCTAACTATGGCTACACCTTC.

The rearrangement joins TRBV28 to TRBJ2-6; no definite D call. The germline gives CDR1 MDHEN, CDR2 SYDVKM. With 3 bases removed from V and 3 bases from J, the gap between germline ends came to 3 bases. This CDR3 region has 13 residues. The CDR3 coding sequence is TGTGCCAGCAGTTTGTATGGGGCCAACGTCCTGACTTTC. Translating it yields CASSLYGANVLTF.

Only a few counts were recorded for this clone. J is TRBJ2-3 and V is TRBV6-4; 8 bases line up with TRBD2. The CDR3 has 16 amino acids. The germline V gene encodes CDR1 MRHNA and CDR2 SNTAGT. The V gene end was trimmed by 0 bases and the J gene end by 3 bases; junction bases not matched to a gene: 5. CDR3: CASSDSVSGETDTQYF. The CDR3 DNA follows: TGTGCCAGCAGTGACTCGGTTAGCGGGGAGACAGATACGCAGTATTTT.

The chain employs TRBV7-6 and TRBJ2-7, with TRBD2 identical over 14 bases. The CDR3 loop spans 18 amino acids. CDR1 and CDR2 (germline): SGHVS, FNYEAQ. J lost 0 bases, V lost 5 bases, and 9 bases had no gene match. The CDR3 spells CASSPGLAGALSSYEQYF. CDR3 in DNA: TGTGCCAGCAGCCCGGGACTAGCGGGAGCCCTCAGCTCCTACGAGCAGTACTTC.

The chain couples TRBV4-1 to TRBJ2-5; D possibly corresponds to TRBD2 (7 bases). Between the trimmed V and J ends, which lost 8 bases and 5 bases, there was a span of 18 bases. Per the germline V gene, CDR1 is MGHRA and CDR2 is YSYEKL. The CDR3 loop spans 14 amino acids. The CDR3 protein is CASGWGGAFETQYF. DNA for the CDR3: TGCGCCAGCGGATGGGGGGGGGCATTCGAGACCCAGTACTTC.

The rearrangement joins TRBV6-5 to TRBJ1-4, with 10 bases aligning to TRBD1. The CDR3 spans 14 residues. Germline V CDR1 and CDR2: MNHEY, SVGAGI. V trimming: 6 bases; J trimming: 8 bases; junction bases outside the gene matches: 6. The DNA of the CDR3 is TGTGCCAGCAGAAAGACAGGGGGCGCGGAAAAACTGTTTTTT. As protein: CASRKTGGAEKLFF.

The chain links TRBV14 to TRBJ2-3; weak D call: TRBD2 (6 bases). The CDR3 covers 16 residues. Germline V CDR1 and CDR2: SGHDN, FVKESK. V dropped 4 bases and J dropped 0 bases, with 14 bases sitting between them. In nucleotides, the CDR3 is TGTGCCAGCAGCCTCAAGCGGACTACTAGCACAGATACGCAGTATTTT. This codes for CASSLKRTTSTDTQYF.

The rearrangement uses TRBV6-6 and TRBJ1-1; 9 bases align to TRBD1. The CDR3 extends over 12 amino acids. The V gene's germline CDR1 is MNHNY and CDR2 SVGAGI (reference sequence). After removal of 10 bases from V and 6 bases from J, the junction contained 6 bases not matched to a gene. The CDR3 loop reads CATGTGIPEAFF. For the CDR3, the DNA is TGTGCCACCGGGACAGGGATCCCTGAAGCTTTCTTT.

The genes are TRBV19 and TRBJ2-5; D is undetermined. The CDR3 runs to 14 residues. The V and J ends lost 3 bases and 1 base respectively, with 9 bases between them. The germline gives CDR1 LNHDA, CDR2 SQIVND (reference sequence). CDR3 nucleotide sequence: TGTGCCAGTAGTATTGGGCTCCTCCAAGAGACCCAGTACTTC. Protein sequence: CASSIGLLQETQYF.

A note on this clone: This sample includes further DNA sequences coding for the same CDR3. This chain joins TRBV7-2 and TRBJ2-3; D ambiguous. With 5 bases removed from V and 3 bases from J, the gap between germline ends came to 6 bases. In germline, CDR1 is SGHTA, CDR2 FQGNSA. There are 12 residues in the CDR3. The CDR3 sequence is CASSPYTDTQYF. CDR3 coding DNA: TGTGCCAGCAGCCCTTATACAGATACGCAGTATTTT. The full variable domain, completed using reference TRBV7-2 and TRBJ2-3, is GAGVSQSPSNKVTEKGKDVELRCDPISGHTALYWYRQSLGQGLEFLIYFQGNSAPDKSGLPSDRFSAERTGGSVSTLTIQRTQQEDSAVYLCASSPYTDTQYFGPGTRLTVL.

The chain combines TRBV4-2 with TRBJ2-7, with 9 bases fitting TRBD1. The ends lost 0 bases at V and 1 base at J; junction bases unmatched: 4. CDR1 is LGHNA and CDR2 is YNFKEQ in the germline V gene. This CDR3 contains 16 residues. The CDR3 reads CASSQDPGTGSYEQYF. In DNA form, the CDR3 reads TGTGCCAGCAGCCAAGACCCCGGGACAGGGTCCTACGAGCAGTACTTC.

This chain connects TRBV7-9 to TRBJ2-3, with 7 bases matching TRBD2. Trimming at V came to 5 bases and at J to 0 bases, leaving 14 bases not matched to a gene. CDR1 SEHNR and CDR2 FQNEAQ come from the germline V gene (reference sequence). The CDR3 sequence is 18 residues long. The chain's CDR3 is CASSVIGGRETSTDTQYF. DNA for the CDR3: TGTGCCAGCAGCGTCATCGGCGGGCGGGAGACTAGCACAGATACGCAGTATTTT.

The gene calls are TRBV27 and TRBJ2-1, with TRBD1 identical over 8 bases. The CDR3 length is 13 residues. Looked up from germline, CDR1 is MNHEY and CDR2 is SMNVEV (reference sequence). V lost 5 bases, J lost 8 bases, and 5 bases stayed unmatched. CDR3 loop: CASSTQGADEQFF. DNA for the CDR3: TGTGCCAGCAGTACCCAGGGGGCGGATGAGCAGTTCTTC.